The next 14 T cell receptor beta chains were all read from a single sample in a study of regulatory T cells in long-lasting Graves disease. Time point of the sample: newly diagnosed GD, antithyroid drugs for less than 3 months. The TCR library used RNA extracted from PBMCs. Construction of the TCR beta libraries employed iRepertoire HTBI primers in conjunction with Arm-PCR of CDR3 regions. Via MiXCR, TCRdb re-called the multiplex PCR reads, giving one row per CDR3 protein. The sample carries some 490,000 distinct CDR3 sequences, more than 10% recorded once. The data also belong to a second study, concerning T cells in Graves' hyperthyroidism and ophthalmopathy.

This specimen consisted of peripheral blood mononuclear cells (PBMCs), obtained at new diagnosis, from a patient treated with antithyroid drugs. The receptors originated from a woman aged 25 to 39 with Graves disease.

This clonotype showed up many times. J is TRBJ2-7 and V is TRBV20-1; D possibly uses TRBD1 or TRBD2 (5 bases each). There are 14 residues in the CDR3. Trimming left V 1 base short and J 3 bases short, with 13 bases between. Germline CDR1 reads DFQATT; CDR2 reads SNEGSKA (reference sequence). This chain's CDR3 is CSARGVAGGYEQYF. The CDR3 DNA sequence: TGCAGTGCTAGAGGGGTGGCTGGGGGCTACGAGCAGTACTTC.

This clonotype was picked up many times. The chain carries TRBV11-1 and TRBJ2-7, with 9 nucleotides matching TRBD1. The V and J ends lost 4 bases and 3 bases, in that order; junction bases with no gene match: 4. The length of the CDR3 is 14 residues. CDR1 and CDR2 (germline): SGHAT, FQDESV (reference sequence). The CDR3 here is CASSSDRGGYEQYF. In DNA form, the CDR3 reads TGTGCCAGCAGCTCGGACAGGGGAGGCTACGAGCAGTACTTC.

Comments on this clonotype: This may stem from a read error, because a much larger clone lies one nucleotide away. The gene calls are TRBV20-1 and TRBJ2-7; D gene uncertain. CDR1 DFQATT and CDR2 SNEGSKA come from the germline V gene (reference sequence). The CDR3 is made up of 12 amino acids. In DNA form, the CDR3 reads TGCAGTGCTCAGAGCCCTAATTACGATCAGTACTTC. This translates into CSAQSPNYDQYF.

The table lists this clonotype with a few counts. The rearrangement links TRBV20-1 to TRBJ1-2, with D possibly matching TRBD1 (5 bases). The CDR3 loop spans 15 amino acids. CDR1 is DFQATT, CDR2 SNEGSKA, per germline (reference sequence). V lost 5 bases to trimming and J lost 5 bases, with 21 bases between them. The CDR3 coding sequence is TGCAGTGCTCAGCCCCCGGGACCCGGGGGGTATGGCTACACCTTC. As protein: CSAQPPGPGGYGYTF.

This clonotype appeared a few times. The junction departs from germline at one end; a sequencing error may be responsible. The chain couples TRBV13 to TRBJ2-1; 12 nucleotides line up with TRBD2. This CDR3 is built from 15 residues. Germline V gene lookup returns CDR1 PRHDT and CDR2 FYEKMQ (reference sequence). The CDR3 region is CASSTGTSGRNEQSF. The CDR3 DNA is TGTGCCAGCAGCACGGGGACTAGCGGGCGGAATGAGCAGTCCTTC.

The rearrangement uses TRBV7-9 and TRBJ2-1; 9 bases are shared with TRBD1. V was clipped by 5 bases and J by 3 bases; unmatched bases: 8. This CDR3 contains 16 residues. Per germline, CDR1 SEHNR and CDR2 FQNEAQ (reference sequence). The CDR3 DNA reads as TGTGCCAGCAGCAAGAGACAGGGGGTAAACTACAATGAGCAGTTCTTC. It translates to CASSKRQGVNYNEQFF.

V and J are TRBV7-9 and TRBJ2-7; D is possibly TRBD2 (5 bases). The V end lost 4 bases, the J end lost 7 bases, and 11 bases lay between the germline ends. The CDR3 length is 12 residues. Per the germline V gene, CDR1 is SEHNR and CDR2 is FQNEAQ (reference sequence). CDR3 region: CASSWLAGEQYF. The CDR3 nucleotides are TGTGCCAGCAGCTGGCTAGCTGGGGAGCAGTACTTC.

Ten or more counts support this clonotype. In DNA, the CDR3 is TGCGCCAGCAGCCTCTGGAGGGAGGAGGACTATGGCTACACCTTC. Residues: CASSLWREEDYGYTF. The V and J genes are TRBV5-1 and TRBJ1-2; no clear D. Germline assignment: CDR1 SGHRS and CDR2 YFSETQ. The CDR3 loop spans 15 amino acids. The V gene lost 4 bases and the J gene lost 3 bases, with 16 bases spanning the gap.

This clonotype was seen repeatedly, ten times or more. The V call is TRBV20-1, the J call TRBJ2-3, with 9 positions matching TRBD2. The germline CDR1 and CDR2 sequences are DFQATT and SNEGSKA (reference sequence). J was trimmed by 4 bases and V by 3 bases; bases with no gene match: 14. The length of the CDR3 is 17 residues. The CDR3 is CSASDPSGTGMPDTQYF. Here the CDR3 DNA reads TGCAGTGCTAGTGATCCTAGCGGGACCGGGATGCCAGATACGCAGTATTTT.

This clonotype was found many times. V gene TRBV10-3 combines with J gene TRBJ2-1, with 11 positions matching TRBD2. The CDR3 is 17 residues long. Germline assignment: CDR1 ENHRY and CDR2 SYGVKD. The junction had 8 bases not matched to a gene; V was cut back by 2 bases and J by 5 bases. The CDR3 coding sequence is TGTGCCATCAGTGAGGGGGTAGCGGGAGGGCCAGACAATGAGCAGTTCTTC. Residues: CAISEGVAGGPDNEQFF.

This clonotype came up many times. The V call is TRBV7-9, the J call TRBJ1-4, with D maybe TRBD1 (6 bases). V gave up 5 bases and J gave up 7 bases, with 17 bases separating them. This CDR3 comprises 15 residues. Germline V CDR1 and CDR2: SEHNR, FQNEAQ (reference sequence). Here the CDR3 reads CASSGEGGGSEKLFF. The DNA of the CDR3 is TGTGCCAGCAGCGGCGAGGGAGGGGGGAGTGAAAAACTGTTTTTT.

In its sample, this clonotype was seen many times. The chain combines TRBV11-2 with TRBJ2-6, with D tentatively TRBD2 (7 bases). Germline CDR1 and CDR2: SGHAT and FQNNGV. V dropped 1 base and J dropped 4 bases, with 17 bases sitting between them. The CDR3 is 18 residues long. The CDR3 is CASSLGGRGARGANVLTF. Here the CDR3 DNA reads TGTGCCAGCAGCTTAGGAGGTCGGGGGGCACGGGGGGCCAACGTCCTGACTTTC.

This clonotype was counted only a few times. The chain has TRBV29-1 and TRBJ1-3; D call uncertain. The V gene's germline CDR1 is SQVTM and CDR2 ANQGSEA. V lost 7 bases and J lost 5, with 9 bases in between. The CDR3 is 11 residues long. CDR3 in amino acids: CSAFSRNTIYF. As DNA, the CDR3 is TGCAGCGCCTTCTCCAGAAACACCATATATTTT.

There are many counts of this clonotype. The genes are TRBV15 and TRBJ2-1; 11 bases are a match to TRBD1. The CDR3 spans 18 residues. CDR1 LNHNV and CDR2 YYDKDF come from the germline V gene (reference sequence). J gave up 8 bases and V 2 bases, and 14 bases lay outside the gene matches. The CDR3 nucleotides are TGTGCCACCAGCAGACTCACTTTTAGGACAGGGGGCGCGGATGAGCAGTTCTTC. Translating it yields CATSRLTFRTGGADEQFF.